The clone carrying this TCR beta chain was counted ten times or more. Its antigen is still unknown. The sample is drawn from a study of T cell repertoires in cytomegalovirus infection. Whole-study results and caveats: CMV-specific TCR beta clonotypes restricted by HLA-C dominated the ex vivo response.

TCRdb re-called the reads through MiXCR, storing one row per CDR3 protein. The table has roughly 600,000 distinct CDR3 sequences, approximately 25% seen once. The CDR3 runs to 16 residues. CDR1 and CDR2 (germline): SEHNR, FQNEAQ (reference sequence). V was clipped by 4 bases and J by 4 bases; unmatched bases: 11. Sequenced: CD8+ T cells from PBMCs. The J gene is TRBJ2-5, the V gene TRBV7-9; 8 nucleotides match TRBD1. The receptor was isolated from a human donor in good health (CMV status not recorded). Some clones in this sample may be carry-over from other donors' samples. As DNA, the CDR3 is TGTGCCAGCAGCTCCATTGGACAGGGAGGAGGAGAGACCCAGTACTTC. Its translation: CASSSIGQGGGETQYF.